This T cell receptor (beta chain) originates from a study of T cell responses to AZD1222 COVID-19 vaccine. General study findings and limits: Repertoires in all cases were sampled only once the peak T cell response had passed. Epitopes outside B.1.351 and B.1.1.7 mutated regions reportedly drew nearly half of spike TCRs. Spike-specific TCR breadth and depth grew following two AZD1222 doses.

Note on this clone: Its specificity is not known.

Measured with immunoSEQ multiplex PCR; TCRdb has only the in-frame clones, and not every one. The sample lists roughly 100,000 clones, approximately 84% seen once, with more than 13% in the top ten. There are 14 residues in the CDR3. The V gene lost 4 bases and the J gene lost 0 bases, with 9 bases spanning the gap. The germline CDR1 and CDR2 sequences are LGHDT and YNNKEL (reference sequence). The chain uses TRBV3-1 (or the pseudogene TRBV3-2) and TRBJ1-2; the D gene is possibly TRBD1 (6 bases). The sequencing here drew on peripheral blood, taken 28 days after the second AZD1222 dose. The TCR originated in an adult who received the AZD1222 COVID-19 vaccine. The CDR3 coding sequence is TGTGCCAGCAGCCCGGACAGAGCTAACTATGGCTACACCTTC. Protein product: CASSPDRANYGYTF.